In its sample, the clone carrying this T cell receptor beta chain was seen many times. The data stem from a study of identical twins. TCRdb fed the 5' RACE reads into MiXCR, producing one record per CDR3 protein. This table holds 1.5 million to 2 million distinct CDR3 sequences, about 31% found once. Germline CDR1 is LGHNA and CDR2 is YNFKEQ. The CDR3 is made up of 12 amino acids. Trimming stripped 1 base from V and 10 bases from J, with 8 bases between. This sequence was found in a newborn girl in good health. The chain carries TRBV4-2 and TRBJ2-1; no firm D call. What was sequenced was cord blood. In nucleotides, the CDR3 is TGTGCCAGCAGCCAAGTGAGGACCGAGCAGTTCTTC. This gives the protein CASSQVRTEQFF.